The 3 T cell receptor beta chains presented below share a single source sample, sequenced in a study of T cells expressing NK-cell markers (dated by TCRdb to about 2020). The library came from 5' RACE. Instrument used: Illumina HiSeq 2000. Each CDR3 protein sequence appears as one entry after TCRdb reprocessed the reads, and no DNA is included. The sample table records 250,000 to 300,000 distinct CDR3 sequences. Around 4.3% of the sample rests with the top ten. Sequences were obtained from blood T cells: a sorted CD56 or NKG2C T cell subset, CD4+ or CD8+ T cells, or bulk PBMC T cells (not recorded which). The source of these receptors is a woman aged 18 to 75 in good health.

The gene calls are TRBV29-1 and TRBJ2-1; TCRdb's D call of TRBD1 is untestable without DNA. Germline values: CDR1 SQVTM, CDR2 ANQGSEA. The length of the CDR3 is 12 residues. The CDR3 sequence: CSVEPGYNEQFF.

V is TRBV18 and J is TRBJ1-1. The CDR3 has 15 amino acids. CDR1 is KGHSH, CDR2 LQKENI, per germline. The CDR3 is CASSPREGRNSEAFF.

The chain uses TRBV5-1 and TRBJ2-1; TCRdb calls TRBD1, which cannot be checked without DNA. The CDR3 totals 14 residues. Germline V gene sequence: CDR1 SGHRS, CDR2 YFSETQ. CDR3 in amino acids: CASSLGDIHNEQFF.